This TCR beta chain was identified in a study of shared clonotypes between healthy human individuals. Profiling relied on immunoSEQ multiplex PCR, and the TCRdb table lists in-frame clones only, not all of them. The sample yields about 2,500,000 clones, around nine tenths seen once. This receptor was taken from a man between 18 and 35 years old in good health. Sequencing was done on a sample of naive CD4+ T cells sorted from blood. The subset here: CD45RA+ positively selected.

The CDR3 reads CASSQEDRYEQYF. CDR3 DNA: TGCGCCAGCAGCCAAGAAGACAGGTACGAGCAGTACTTC. J is TRBJ2-7 and V is TRBV4-3; maybe TRBD1 (6 bases). The CDR3 has 13 residues. Trimming cost V 0 bases and J 4 bases, with 7 bases left between them. Germline V gene sequence: CDR1 LGHNA, CDR2 YSLEER.